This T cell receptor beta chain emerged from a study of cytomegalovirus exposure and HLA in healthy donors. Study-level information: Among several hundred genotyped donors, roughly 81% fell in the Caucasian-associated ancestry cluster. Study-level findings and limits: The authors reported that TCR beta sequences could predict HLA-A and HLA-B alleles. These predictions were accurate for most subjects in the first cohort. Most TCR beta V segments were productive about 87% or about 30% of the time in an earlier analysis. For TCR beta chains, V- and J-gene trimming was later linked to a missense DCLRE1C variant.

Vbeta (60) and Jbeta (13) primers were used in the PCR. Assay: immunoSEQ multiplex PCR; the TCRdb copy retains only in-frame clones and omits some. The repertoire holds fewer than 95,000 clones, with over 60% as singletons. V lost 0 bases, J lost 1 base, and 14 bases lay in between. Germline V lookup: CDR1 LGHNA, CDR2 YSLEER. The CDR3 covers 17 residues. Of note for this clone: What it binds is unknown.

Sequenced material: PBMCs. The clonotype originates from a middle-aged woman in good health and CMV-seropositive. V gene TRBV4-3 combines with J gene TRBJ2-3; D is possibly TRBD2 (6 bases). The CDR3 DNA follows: TGCGCCAGCAGCCAAGATCGATTCGGCGGGGGCACAGATACGCAGTATTTT. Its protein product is CASSQDRFGGGTDTQYF.